This T cell receptor beta chain was sequenced in a study of CXCR3-negative and CXCR3-positive naive CD8 T cells (dated by TCRdb to about 2019). For the wider study: In total, about 135 million TRB reads were obtained, or roughly 1.5 +/- 0.3 million reads per library. Diversity and physicochemical repertoire analyses were performed on about 12 donors pooled from two independent experiments. For the TRBV-TRBJ cluster analysis, the naive subsets came from roughly 5 donors, while the memory cells came from 3 donors. Points the paper makes about the study in general: TRB CDR3s from CXCR3-positive naive cells showed higher hydrophobicity (lower Kidera factor 4), lower energy, and higher strength and volume indices than CXCR3-negative naive cells. Because surface CD5, which is linked to self-reactivity in mice, was comparable between the naive subsets, TCR interaction strength was also inferred from TRB CDR3 physicochemical properties. Comparably high repertoire diversity was found in both naive subsets, whereas much lower repertoire diversity was found in memory CD8+ T cells. CXCR3 expression partially decreased after cryopreservation, so most assays used freshly isolated PBMCs. Naive CXCR3-negative and CXCR3-positive cells from the same donor showed similar TRBV-TRBJ usage, whereas memory cells showed distinct patterns.

Data came from a NextSeq 550. The Human TCR Profiling Kit (MiLaboratory) was used to make UMI-labeled 5' RACE TRB cDNA libraries. cDNA synthesis used the entire amount of extracted RNA, and PCR amplification then used the entire amount of cDNA produced. Libraries were prepared in parallel with an identical number of PCR cycles. The published analysis was carried out like this. MIGEC and MiXCR extracted about 53,000 +/- 10,000 unique UMI-labeled TRB cDNA molecules per library, requiring at least two reads per UMI. On average, 40,000 +/- 10,000 functional in-frame TRB CDR3 nucleotide clonotypes lacking stop codons were found per library. After downsampling to 5000 UMI-labeled TRB molecules per sample, diversity metrics such as normalized Shannon-Wiener and Chao1 were calculated in VDJtools. VDJtools computed clonotype-size-weighted physicochemical properties of the central five CDR3 residues: interaction energy, strength, volume and Kidera factor 4. Following reprocessing of the reads by TCRdb, the data hold one row per CDR3 protein sequence and no DNA is available. The V and J calls and clone size come from TCRdb's table, not from the authors' own analysis. The sample table holds roughly 110,000 distinct CDR3 sequences. The ten largest make up 0.36% of the sample.

Notes on this clonotype: The antigen it recognizes is unknown.

For each CD8+ T cell subset, flow sorting was done in triplicate, and roughly 310,000 cells per subset went directly into RLT lysis buffer. Naive CD8+ T cells were defined stringently as CD45RO-CCR7+CD27+CD95- to exclude memory contaminants. Standard density gradient centrifugation was used to isolate peripheral blood mononuclear cells from buffy coats. Naive CXCR3-negative and CXCR3-positive CD8+ T cells were flow-sorted using a FACSAria III. Total RNA was extracted from sorted cells with an RNeasy Mini Kit. Measured from the cysteine to the phenylalanine, the CDR3 is 16 residues long. Nucleotide data are not available. Based on the germline V gene (reference sequence), the CDR1 and CDR2 sequences are PRHDT and FYEKMQ.

This receptor chain uses TRBV13 and TRBJ2-1; the D call from TCRdb, TRBD1, cannot be confirmed without DNA. The receptor was derived from a human donor in good health. Some clones in this sample may be carry-over from other donors' samples. Sequences were obtained from naive CXCR3+ CD8+ T cells from blood. What the cell subset or site label conveys for this sample: CD45RO-CCR7+CD27+CD95- naive CD8+ T cells expressing CXCR3 (TNR3+). The CDR3 in this case is CASSLYTGGTYNEQFF.